Sequencing of this TCR beta chain was carried out in a study of blood T cell repertoires in COVID-19. This CDR3 spans 12 amino acids. The germline V and J ends were trimmed by 4 bases and 8 bases, with 9 bases remaining between them. Germline CDR1 is WSHSY and CDR2 is SAAADI. Recovered Cohort 3 donors showed two negative PCRs, clearance, or symptom resolution. Authors' analysis steps: Scientists estimated how many nucleated cells there were by amplifying reference gene primers. Profiling relied on immunoSEQ multiplex PCR, and the TCRdb table lists in-frame clones only, not all of them. V and J calls and clone size are given by that table; D and trimming were obtained from the DNA. The sample consists of about 320,000 clones, about nine tenths of them appearing once.

The specimen sequenced was PBMCs or T cells enriched from blood (not recorded which). This chain connects TRBV10-2 to TRBJ2-1, with D perhaps matching TRBD2 (6 bases). This clonotype was obtained from a man between 60 and 70 years old who had recovered from COVID-19. CDR3 bases: TGCGCCAGCAGTGTTACGGGGGATGAGCAGTTCTTC. Protein product: CASSVTGDEQFF.